These 21 T cell receptor beta chains share one sample of origin, sequenced in a study of T cell responses to AZD1222 COVID-19 vaccine. Clones were sequenced by immunoSEQ multiplex PCR, and TCRdb holds only the in-frame ones, with some missing. The data show roughly 150,000 clones, approximately 90% seen once. This material consisted of peripheral blood, taken on day 0 of AZD1222 vaccination. These receptors originate from an adult in good health.

The V gene is TRBV5-1, the J gene TRBJ1-1; no reliable D call. CDR3 length equals 11 residues. With 4 bases removed from V and 3 bases from J, the gap between germline ends came to 4 bases. Looked up from germline, CDR1 is SGHRS and CDR2 is YFSETQ. This CDR3 reads CASSKDTEAFF. In DNA, the CDR3 is TGCGCCAGCAGCAAGGACACTGAAGCTTTCTTT.

V is TRBV11-2 and J is TRBJ2-7, with unresolved D. The CDR3 loop spans 13 amino acids. Germline CDR1 is SGHAT and CDR2 is FQNNGV. Trimming cost V 1 base and J 3 bases, with 7 bases left between them. In DNA form, the CDR3 reads TGTGCCAGCAGCTTAGGGTCGGTCTACGAGCAGTACTTC. It encodes CASSLGSVYEQYF.

The CDR3 spells CSVITGEGRSGKLFF. The CDR3 DNA is TGCAGCGTTATAACAGGGGAGGGACGGTCTGGCAAACTGTTTTTT. The rearrangement links TRBV29-1 to TRBJ1-4; 7 nucleotides match TRBD1. The germline V gene has CDR1 SQVTM and CDR2 ANQGSEA. V lost 5 bases, J lost 11 bases, and 17 bases stayed unmatched. The CDR3 is made up of 15 amino acids. The full variable domain, its missing parts supplied by reference TRBV29-1 and TRBJ1-4, is SAVISQKPSRDICQRGTSLTIQCQVDSQVTMMFWYRQQPGQSLTLIATANQGSEATYESGFVIDKFPISRPNLTFSTLTVSNMSPEDSSIYLCSVITGEGRSGKLFFGSGTQLSVL.

This clone was found once. The gene calls are TRBV10-3 and TRBJ2-3; weak D call: TRBD1 (5 bases). CDR1 is ENHRY, CDR2 SYGVKD, per germline. V was pared by 10 bases and J by 2 bases, with 16 bases between. The CDR3 spans 14 residues. The CDR3 coding sequence is TGTGCCAGCCGTAATTCAGGGAACACAGATACGCAGTATTTT. Its translation: CASRNSGNTDTQYF.

The chain joins TRBV11-3 to TRBJ1-1; D gene unclear. Germline loops: CDR1 SGHNT, CDR2 YENEEA. V lost 2 bases, J lost 6 bases, and 10 bases lay in between. The CDR3 has 13 residues. For the CDR3, the DNA is TGTGCCAGCAGCTTAAGTCGGTTGGCTGAAGCTTTCTTT. Its protein product is CASSLSRLAEAFF.

The V gene is TRBV11-1, the J gene TRBJ1-5; 7 nucleotides agree with TRBD1. Germline V gene data show CDR1 as SGHAT and CDR2 as FQDESV (reference sequence). The CDR3 is 14 amino acids. V gave up 5 bases and J gave up 6 bases; unmatched junction bases: 7. DNA of the CDR3: TGTGCCAGCAGCCAGGGGGGGGCAGGTCAGCCCCAGCATTTT. This codes for CASSQGGAGQPQHF.

This chain uses TRBV19 with TRBJ1-1, with a weak D call TRBD1 (6 bases). The CDR3 totals 14 residues. CDR1 and CDR2 from the germline V gene are LNHDA and SQIVND (reference sequence). Trimming removed 1 base from V and 4 bases from J, with 10 bases in between. The CDR3 here is CASSIGTARTEAFF. CDR3 in DNA: TGTGCCAGTAGTATAGGGACAGCGCGCACTGAAGCTTTCTTT.

The chain joins TRBV2 to TRBJ1-2; D is unclear. Germline loops: CDR1 SNHLY, CDR2 FYNNEI. The CDR3 consists of 15 residues. The V and J ends lost 1 base and 0 bases respectively, with 9 bases between them. The CDR3 spells CASSEVDGANYGYTF. CDR3 DNA sequence: TGTGCCAGCAGTGAAGTAGACGGAGCTAACTATGGCTACACCTTC.

This clone was found a few times. The rearrangement joins TRBV25-1 to TRBJ2-7; D perhaps matches TRBD1 (5 bases). CDR1 is MGHDK, CDR2 SYGVNS, per germline. CDR3 length: 14 amino acids. Deletions cut 1 base from V and 0 bases from J, with 7 bases between. The CDR3: CASSEWGSSYEQYF. The CDR3 coding sequence is TGTGCCAGCAGTGAATGGGGCAGCTCCTACGAGCAGTACTTC.

The chain joins TRBV9 to TRBJ1-6; 7 bases agree with TRBD1. Trimming at V came to 3 bases and at J to 7 bases, leaving 4 bases not matched to a gene. The CDR3 runs to 14 residues. CDR1 is SGDLS and CDR2 is YYNGEE in the germline V gene. Here the CDR3 reads CASSANRGNSPLHF. DNA of the CDR3: TGTGCCAGCAGCGCAAACAGGGGAAATTCACCCCTCCACTTT.

The chain recombines TRBV4-3 with TRBJ1-1, with 7 positions matching TRBD1. Germline-derived CDR1 and CDR2 are LGHNA and YSLEER. The CDR3 runs 15 residues. The junction had 8 bases not matched to a gene; V was cut back by 4 bases and J by 3 bases. The CDR3 DNA is TGCGCCAGCAGCCGCGTTGACAGGGAAGACACTGAAGCTTTCTTT. Its translation is CASSRVDREDTEAFF.

This rearrangement joins TRBV28 to TRBJ1-5; no definite D call. CDR3 length: 15 amino acids. Per the germline V gene, CDR1 is MDHEN and CDR2 is SYDVKM. Trimming removed 2 bases from V and 4 bases from J, with 12 bases in between. The CDR3 DNA reads as TGTGCCAGCAGTTTACGGGCAGCAACTAATCAGCCCCAGCATTTT. This sequence encodes CASSLRAATNQPQHF. Drawing the rest from reference TRBV28 and TRBJ1-5, the complete variable domain is DVKVTQSSRYLVKRTGEKVFLECVQDMDHENMFWYRQDPGLGLRLIYFSYDVKMKEKGDIPEGYSVSREKKERFSLILESASTNQTSMYLCASSLRAATNQPQHFGDGTRLSIL.

V gene TRBV9 combines with J gene TRBJ1-1; maybe TRBD1 (6 bases). The ends were cut back, 7 bases at V and 10 bases at J, with 23 bases in the middle. Germline lookup yields CDR1 SGDLS and CDR2 YYNGEE. The CDR3 has 14 amino acids. CDR3 DNA sequence: TGTGCCAGCTCTACTACCGGGGGCGCGCCAACAGCTTTCTTT. Protein product: CASSTTGGAPTAFF.

The chain links TRBV11-2 to TRBJ2-7; 7 bases line up with TRBD2. The junction had 10 bases not matched to a gene; V was cut back by 2 bases and J by 6 bases. The CDR3 has 15 residues. Germline CDR1 reads SGHAT; CDR2 reads FQNNGV. In DNA, the CDR3 is TGTGCCAGCAGCTTAAATCAAGGGGAGGGCCGCGAGCAGTACTTC. It translates to CASSLNQGEGREQYF. Based on the CDR3 plus reference TRBV11-2 and TRBJ2-7, the full variable domain is EAGVAQSPRYKIIEKRQSVAFWCNPISGHATLYWYQQILGQGPKLLIQFQNNGVVDDSQLPKDRFSAERLKGVDSTLKIQPAKLEDSAVYLCASSLNQGEGREQYFGPGTRLTVT.

The rearrangement uses TRBV28 and TRBJ1-3; maybe TRBD1 (6 bases). The germline V and J ends were trimmed by 6 bases and 4 bases, with 13 bases remaining between them. This CDR3 region has 14 residues. Germline values: CDR1 MDHEN, CDR2 SYDVKM. The CDR3 bases are TGTGCCAGCAGGCTAAGGGGGGTCGGAAACACCATATATTTT. Its protein product is CASRLRGVGNTIYF. Based on the CDR3 plus reference TRBV28 and TRBJ1-3, the full variable domain is DVKVTQSSRYLVKRTGEKVFLECVQDMDHENMFWYRQDPGLGLRLIYFSYDVKMKEKGDIPEGYSVSREKKERFSLILESASTNQTSMYLCASRLRGVGNTIYFGEGSWLTVV.

This clone appeared once. The V call is TRBV7-2, the J call TRBJ1-5; no clear D gene. CDR1 and CDR2 from the germline V gene are SGHTA and FQGNSA. The V and J ends lost 11 bases and 0 bases respectively, with 14 bases between them. The CDR3 sequence is 14 residues long. The CDR3 DNA reads TGTGCCCAAATAGATTTTCATAGCAATCAGCCCCAGCATTTT. Amino acids: CAQIDFHSNQPQHF.

The chain uses TRBV28 and TRBJ1-5; maybe TRBD1 (6 bases). Germline CDR1 and CDR2: MDHEN and SYDVKM. This CDR3 spans 16 amino acids. Trimming removed 3 bases from V and 0 bases from J, with 12 bases in between. The CDR3 sequence is CASSLDSLYSNQPQHF. The CDR3 coding sequence is TGTGCCAGCAGTTTGGACAGCCTCTATAGCAATCAGCCCCAGCATTTT.

The genes are TRBV5-6 and TRBJ2-4, with 9 bases lining up with TRBD1. Germline V CDR1 and CDR2: SGHDT, YYEEEE. The CDR3 spans 14 residues. Trimming cost V 5 bases and J 6 bases; bases outside gene matches: 6. In nucleotides, the CDR3 is TGTGCCAGCAGTTCAACAGGGGGCGCAAACATTCAGTACTTC. Translated: CASSSTGGANIQYF.

The genes are TRBV18 and TRBJ1-2, with 11 bases aligning to TRBD1. The CDR3 is 17 amino acids. J gave up 4 bases and V 3 bases, and 10 bases lay outside the gene matches. The germline CDR1 and CDR2 sequences are KGHSH and LQKENI. The CDR3 loop reads CASSPVLGQGGTYGYTF. CDR3 nucleotides: TGTGCCAGCTCACCGGTACTGGGACAGGGGGGTACCTATGGCTACACCTTC.

The chain is built from TRBV6-5 and TRBJ1-1; a possible D gene is TRBD1 (6 bases). The germline V and J ends were trimmed by 1 base and 8 bases, with 8 bases remaining between them. Germline CDR1 and CDR2: MNHEY and SVGAGI. This CDR3 is built from 12 residues. CDR3 protein: CASSYFQGEAFF. In DNA, the CDR3 is TGTGCCAGCAGTTACTTCCAGGGGGAAGCTTTCTTT.

The V and J genes are TRBV9 and TRBJ2-3; the D is unclear. CDR3 length: 15 residues. Trimming pared 0 bases from V and 0 bases from J, leaving 8 bases between. CDR1 is SGDLS, CDR2 YYNGEE, per germline. The CDR3 is CASSVDGWSTDTQYF. CDR3 nucleotide sequence: TGTGCCAGCAGCGTAGATGGTTGGAGCACAGATACGCAGTATTTT.